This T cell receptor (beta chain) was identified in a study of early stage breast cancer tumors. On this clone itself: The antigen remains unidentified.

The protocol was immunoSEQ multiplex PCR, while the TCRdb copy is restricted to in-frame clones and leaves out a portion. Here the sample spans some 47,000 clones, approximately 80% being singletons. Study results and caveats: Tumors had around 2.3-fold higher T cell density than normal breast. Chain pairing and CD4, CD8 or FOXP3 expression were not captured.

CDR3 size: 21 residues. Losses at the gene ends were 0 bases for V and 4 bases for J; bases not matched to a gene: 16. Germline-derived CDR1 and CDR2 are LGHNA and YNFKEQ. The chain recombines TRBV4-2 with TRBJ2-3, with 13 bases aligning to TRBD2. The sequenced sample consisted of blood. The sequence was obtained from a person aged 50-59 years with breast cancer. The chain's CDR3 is CASSQDGRTSGSIEGPDTQYF. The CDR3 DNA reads TGTGCCAGCAGCCAAGATGGGCGGACTAGCGGGAGCATAGAGGGGCCAGATACGCAGTATTTT.